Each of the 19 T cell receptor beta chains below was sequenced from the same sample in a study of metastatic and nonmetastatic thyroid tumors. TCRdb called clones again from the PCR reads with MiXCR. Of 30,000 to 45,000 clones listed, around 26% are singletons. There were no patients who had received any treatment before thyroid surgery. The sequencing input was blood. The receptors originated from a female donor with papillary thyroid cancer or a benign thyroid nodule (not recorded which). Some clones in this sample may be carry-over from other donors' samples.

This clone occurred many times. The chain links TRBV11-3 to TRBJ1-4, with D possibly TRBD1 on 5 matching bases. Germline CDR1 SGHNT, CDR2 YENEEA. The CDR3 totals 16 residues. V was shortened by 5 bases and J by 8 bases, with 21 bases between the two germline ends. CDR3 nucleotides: TGTGCCAGCAGCACCCTTTACCGGGACCTCGGGGAAAAACTGTTTTTT. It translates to CASSTLYRDLGEKLFF.

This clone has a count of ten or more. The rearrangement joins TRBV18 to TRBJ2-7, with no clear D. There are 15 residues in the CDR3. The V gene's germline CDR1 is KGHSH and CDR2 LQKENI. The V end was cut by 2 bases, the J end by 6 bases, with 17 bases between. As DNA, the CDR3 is TGTGCCAGCTCACCAGATCAGAATTCGAGTCCCGAGCAGTACTTC. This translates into CASSPDQNSSPEQYF.

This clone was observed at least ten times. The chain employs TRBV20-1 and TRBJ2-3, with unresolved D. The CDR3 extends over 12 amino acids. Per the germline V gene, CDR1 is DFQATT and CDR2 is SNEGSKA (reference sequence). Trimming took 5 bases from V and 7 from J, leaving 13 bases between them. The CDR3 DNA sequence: TGCAGTGCTGACCCCGCAGCGAATACGCAGTATTTT. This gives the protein CSADPAANTQYF.

The CDR3 loop is CSGKGGGGHYGYTF. CDR3 DNA: TGCAGTGGCAAAGGAGGGGGGGGACACTATGGCTACACCTTC. The chain couples TRBV20-1 to TRBJ1-2, with a weak D call TRBD1 (6 bases). Germline CDR1 and CDR2: DFQATT and SNEGSKA (reference sequence). This CDR3 has 14 residues. Trimming removed 7 bases at V and 3 bases at J, with 18 bases between.

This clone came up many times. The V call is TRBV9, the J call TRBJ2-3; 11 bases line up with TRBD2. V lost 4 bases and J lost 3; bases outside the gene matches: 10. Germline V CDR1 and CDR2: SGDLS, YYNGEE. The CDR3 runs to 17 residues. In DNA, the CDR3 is TGTGCCAGCAGCAGTCAACTAGCGGGAGCCGGGACAGATACGCAGTATTTT. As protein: CASSSQLAGAGTDTQYF.

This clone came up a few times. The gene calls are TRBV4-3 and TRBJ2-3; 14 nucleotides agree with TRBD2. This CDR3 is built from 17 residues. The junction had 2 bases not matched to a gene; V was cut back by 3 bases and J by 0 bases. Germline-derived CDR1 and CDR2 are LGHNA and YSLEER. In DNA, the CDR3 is TGCGCCAGCAGCCACAGACTAGCGGGAGGGAGCACAGATACGCAGTATTTT. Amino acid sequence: CASSHRLAGGSTDTQYF.

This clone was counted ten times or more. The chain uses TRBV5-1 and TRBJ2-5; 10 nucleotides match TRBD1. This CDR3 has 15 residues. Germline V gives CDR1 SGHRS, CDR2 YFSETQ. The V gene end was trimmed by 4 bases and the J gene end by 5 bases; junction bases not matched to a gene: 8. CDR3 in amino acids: CASSTGQGTGETQYF. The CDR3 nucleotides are TGCGCCAGCAGCACGGGACAGGGGACGGGGGAGACCCAGTACTTC.

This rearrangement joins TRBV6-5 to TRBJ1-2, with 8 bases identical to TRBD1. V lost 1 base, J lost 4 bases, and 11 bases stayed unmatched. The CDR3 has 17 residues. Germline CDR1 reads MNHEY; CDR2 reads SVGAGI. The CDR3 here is CASSYWAGGQLAYGYTF. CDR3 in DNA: TGTGCCAGCAGTTACTGGGCAGGGGGCCAATTGGCCTATGGCTACACCTTC.

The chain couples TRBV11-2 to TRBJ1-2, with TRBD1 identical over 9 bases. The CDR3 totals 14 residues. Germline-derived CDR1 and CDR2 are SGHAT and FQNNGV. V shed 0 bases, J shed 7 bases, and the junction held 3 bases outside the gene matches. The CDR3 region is CASSLDHRGLGYTF. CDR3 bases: TGTGCCAGCAGCTTAGATCACAGGGGGCTTGGCTACACCTTC.

CDR3 amino acids: CASSLEIGGAYNEQFF. The CDR3 DNA reads as TGTGCCAGCAGCTTGGAGATCGGGGGAGCCTACAATGAGCAGTTCTTC. The chain recombines TRBV5-6 with TRBJ2-1, with D tentatively TRBD2 (6 bases). The CDR3 is 16 amino acids. V dropped 0 bases and J dropped 2 bases, with 12 bases sitting between them. The germline CDR1 and CDR2 sequences are SGHDT and YYEEEE.

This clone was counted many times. CDR3 loop: CASSLRTDTEAFF. The CDR3 DNA follows: TGTGCCAGCAGCCTTCGGACAGACACTGAAGCTTTCTTT. This chain connects TRBV7-9 to TRBJ1-1; TRBD1 is a possible D gene (6 bases). Between the trimmed V and J ends, which lost 5 bases and 3 bases, there was a span of 10 bases. CDR1 is SEHNR and CDR2 is FQNEAQ in the germline V gene (reference sequence). This CDR3 is 13 amino acids long.

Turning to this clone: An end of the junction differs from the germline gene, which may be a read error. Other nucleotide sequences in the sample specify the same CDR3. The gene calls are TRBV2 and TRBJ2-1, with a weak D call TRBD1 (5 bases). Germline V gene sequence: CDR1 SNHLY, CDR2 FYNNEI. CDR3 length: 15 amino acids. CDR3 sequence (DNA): TGTGCCAGCAGTGAACTCAGAGGACAATACAACGAGCAGTTCTTC. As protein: CASSELRGQYNEQFF.

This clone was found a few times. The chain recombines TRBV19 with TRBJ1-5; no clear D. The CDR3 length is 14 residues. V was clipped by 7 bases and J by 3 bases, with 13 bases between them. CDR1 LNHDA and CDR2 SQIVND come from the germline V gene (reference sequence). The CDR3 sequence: CASIPDGHNQPQHF. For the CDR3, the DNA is TGTGCCAGTATTCCTGACGGGCACAATCAGCCCCAGCATTTT.

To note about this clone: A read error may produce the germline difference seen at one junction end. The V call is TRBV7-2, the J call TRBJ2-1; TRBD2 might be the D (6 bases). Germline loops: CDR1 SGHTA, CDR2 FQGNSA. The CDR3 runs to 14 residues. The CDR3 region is CASRLGGLWNVQFF. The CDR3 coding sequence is TGTGCCAGCAGACTCGGAGGGCTGTGGAATGTGCAGTTCTTC. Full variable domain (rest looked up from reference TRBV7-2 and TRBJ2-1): GAGVSQSPSNKVTEKGKDVELRCDPISGHTALYWYRQSLGQGLEFLIYFQGNSAPDKSGLPSDRFSAERTGGSVSTLTIQRTQQEDSAVYLCASRLGGLWNVQFFGPGTRLTVL.

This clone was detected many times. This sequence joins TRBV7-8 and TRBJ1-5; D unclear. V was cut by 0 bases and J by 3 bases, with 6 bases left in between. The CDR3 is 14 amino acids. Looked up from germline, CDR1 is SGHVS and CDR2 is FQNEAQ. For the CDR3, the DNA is TGTGCCAGCAGCTTAGCCAGAAACAATCAGCCCCAGCATTTT. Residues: CASSLARNNQPQHF.

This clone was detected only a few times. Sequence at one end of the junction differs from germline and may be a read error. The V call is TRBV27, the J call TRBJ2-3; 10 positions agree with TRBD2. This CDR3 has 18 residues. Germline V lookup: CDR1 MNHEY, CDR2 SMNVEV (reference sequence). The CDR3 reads CASRHTLVLAGAADRQYF. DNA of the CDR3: TGTGCCAGCAGACATACCCTGGTGCTAGCGGGAGCGGCAGATAGGCAGTATTTT.

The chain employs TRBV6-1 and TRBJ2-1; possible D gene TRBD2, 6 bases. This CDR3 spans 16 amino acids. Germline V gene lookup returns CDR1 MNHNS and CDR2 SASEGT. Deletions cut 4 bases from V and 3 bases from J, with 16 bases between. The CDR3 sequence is CASSGKEGGIYNEQFF. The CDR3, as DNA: TGTGCCAGCAGTGGTAAGGAGGGAGGAATCTACAATGAGCAGTTCTTC.

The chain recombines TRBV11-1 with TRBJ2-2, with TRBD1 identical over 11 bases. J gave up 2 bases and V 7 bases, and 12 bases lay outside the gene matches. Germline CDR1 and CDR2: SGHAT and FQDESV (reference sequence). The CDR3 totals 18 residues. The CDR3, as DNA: TGTGCCAGCAACAAACCGGGGACAGGGGGAGTCAACACCGGGGAGCTGTTTTTT. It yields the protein CASNKPGTGGVNTGELFF.

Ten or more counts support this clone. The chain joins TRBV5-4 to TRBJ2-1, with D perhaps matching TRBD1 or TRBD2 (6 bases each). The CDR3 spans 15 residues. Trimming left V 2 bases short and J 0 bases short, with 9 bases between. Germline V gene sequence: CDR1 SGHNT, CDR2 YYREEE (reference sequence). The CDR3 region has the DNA TGTGCCAGCAGCTTAGGGGGGCCCTCCTACAATGAGCAGTTCTTC. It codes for CASSLGGPSYNEQFF.